This T cell receptor beta chain was captured by sequencing in a study of shared clonotypes between healthy human individuals. Only in-frame clones appear in the TCRdb table, and some are missing; sequencing was by immunoSEQ multiplex PCR. The table records about 2.1 million clones, just under 95% of them present only once. V was trimmed by 10 bases and J by 1 base, leaving 20 bases between them. CDR3 length: 15 residues. Looked up from germline, CDR1 is MNHNY and CDR2 is SVGAGI (reference sequence). CD45RO-negative cells were positively selected for CCR7, leaving out terminally differentiated effector memory CD45RA+ cells.

The sample comprised naive CD8+ T cells from PBMCs. This clonotype was sampled from a man younger than 35 in good health. Some clones in this sample may be carry-over from other donors' samples. The chain links TRBV6-6 to TRBJ2-7; D uncertain. The CDR3 region is CATRLPTGYSYEQYF. The CDR3, as DNA: TGTGCCACCCGCCTCCCCACCGGATATTCCTACGAGCAGTACTTC.